What follows are 20 T cell receptor beta chains derived from one specimen sequenced in a study of OX40 agonist ivuxolimab in advanced cancers. TCRdb's table, derived via immunoSEQ multiplex PCR, lists solely in-frame clones and lacks some. The sample shows tens of thousands of clones, approximately 90% of them seen only once. The sequencing here drew on CD4+ or CD8+ T cells sorted from blood, taken in a trial of the OX40 agonist ivuxolimab. These receptors all come from an adult with an advanced solid tumor such as melanoma, head and neck, liver or kidney cancer.

The V call is TRBV27, the J call TRBJ2-7; 14 bases map to TRBD2. Germline V gene lookup returns CDR1 MNHEY and CDR2 SMNVEV (reference sequence). J lost 5 bases, V lost 8 bases, and 11 bases had no gene match. This CDR3 region has 16 residues. The CDR3 reads CASQGLAGGSPDEQYF. In DNA form, the CDR3 reads TGTGCCAGCCAAGGACTAGCGGGAGGCTCACCCGACGAGCAGTACTTC.

The V gene is TRBV13, the J gene TRBJ2-5; TRBD2 might be the D (6 bases). Germline values: CDR1 PRHDT, CDR2 FYEKMQ (reference sequence). This CDR3 spans 15 amino acids. V lost 2 bases to trimming and J lost 2 bases, with 12 bases between them. CDR3 sequence (DNA): TGTGCCAGCAGCTTATTCGGGGGTACGCAAGAGACCCAGTACTTC. Translated: CASSLFGGTQETQYF.

This clone was found once. The chain combines TRBV27 with TRBJ2-2; possible D gene TRBD1, 5 bases. Germline-derived CDR1 and CDR2 are MNHEY and SMNVEV (reference sequence). The CDR3 consists of 14 residues. V was cut by 1 base and J by 6 bases, with 9 bases left in between. The CDR3 loop reads CASSLFLGPGELFF. DNA for the CDR3: TGTGCCAGCAGTTTATTTCTGGGGCCCGGGGAGCTGTTTTTT.

The rearrangement links TRBV9 to TRBJ1-6; 10 bases agree with TRBD1. V shed 4 bases and J 10 bases; nucleotides not matched to a gene: 17. The CDR3 length is 18 residues. Germline V gene sequence: CDR1 SGDLS, CDR2 YYNGEE. CDR3 coding DNA: TGTGCCAGCAGCACTGCCCGGGACAGGGGTCGGGTGAGGTCACCCCTCCACTTT. Its translation is CASSTARDRGRVRSPLHF.

The rearrangement links TRBV15 to TRBJ2-2; D perhaps matches TRBD2 (6 bases). Per the germline V gene, CDR1 is LNHNV and CDR2 is YYDKDF (reference sequence). Trimming cost V 1 base and J 2 bases, with 14 bases left between them. The CDR3 contains 17 residues. The CDR3 reads CATSRVLATTNTGELFF. The CDR3 region has the DNA TGTGCCACCAGCAGAGTACTAGCAACGACTAACACCGGGGAGCTGTTTTTT.

The J gene is TRBJ1-4, the V gene TRBV5-4; D not resolved. The CDR3 extends over 15 amino acids. CDR1 and CDR2 (germline): SGHNT, YYREEE (reference sequence). V lost 4 bases to trimming and J lost 2 bases, with 12 bases between them. The DNA for the CDR3 is TGTGCCAGCAGCCCGCCTGGTGGGACTAATGAAAAACTGTTTTTT. It translates to CASSPPGGTNEKLFF. Using reference TRBV5-4 and TRBJ1-4 for the parts outside the CDR3, the full variable domain is ETGVTQSPTHLIKTRGQQVTLRCSSQSGHNTVSWYQQALGQGPQFIFQYYREEENGRGNFPPRFSGLQFPNYSSELNVNALELDDSALYLCASSPPGGTNEKLFFGSGTQLSVL.

The CDR3 region is CASSFTFDTRDSPLHF. The CDR3 DNA is TGTGCCAGCAGCTTCACATTCGACACGCGAGATTCACCCCTCCACTTT. V usage is TRBV7-9 and J usage is TRBJ1-6; no firm D call. The CDR3 covers 16 residues. CDR1 is SEHNR, CDR2 FQNEAQ, per germline (reference sequence). V was pared by 3 bases and J by 8 bases, with 17 bases between.

In this sample, this clone turned up once. V is TRBV7-8 and J is TRBJ2-3; a weak D match, TRBD1 (6 bases). This CDR3 is 16 amino acids long. The V gene's germline CDR1 is SGHVS and CDR2 FQNEAQ. V was trimmed by 2 bases and J by 4 bases, leaving 16 bases between them. For the CDR3, the DNA is TGTGCCAGCAGCTTATTTGGGGGCACCCTACCAGATACGCAGTATTTT. It encodes CASSLFGGTLPDTQYF.

The chain carries TRBV6-1 and TRBJ1-1, with 9 bases lining up with TRBD1. Germline V gene lookup returns CDR1 MNHNS and CDR2 SASEGT. The V and J ends lost 0 bases and 3 bases, in that order; junction bases with no gene match: 5. The CDR3 length is 16 residues. The CDR3 loop is CASSEAGQGIHTEAFF. The CDR3 nucleotides are TGTGCCAGCAGTGAAGCTGGACAGGGGATCCACACTGAAGCTTTCTTT.

The chain combines TRBV20-1 with TRBJ2-7; D gene uncertain. The CDR3 totals 10 residues. Germline loops: CDR1 DFQATT, CDR2 SNEGSKA (reference sequence). Trimming removed 6 bases at V and 1 base at J, with 4 bases between. CDR3 loop: CSAISYEQYF. CDR3 bases: TGCAGTGCCATATCCTACGAGCAGTACTTC.

The rearrangement links TRBV9 to TRBJ2-1; 7 bases are shared with TRBD1. The V segment lost 3 bases and the J segment 1 base; nucleotides outside the gene matches: 4. The germline CDR1 and CDR2 sequences are SGDLS and YYNGEE. CDR3 length: 15 residues. As DNA, the CDR3 is TGTGCCAGCAGCGCGAACAGGGGATCCTACAATGAGCAGTTCTTC. This sequence encodes CASSANRGSYNEQFF.

This chain uses TRBV11-2 with TRBJ1-2; possibly TRBD1 for D (5 bases). CDR3 size: 15 residues. The V end lost 5 bases, the J end lost 8 bases, and 21 bases lay between the germline ends. Looked up from germline, CDR1 is SGHAT and CDR2 is FQNNGV. The CDR3 sequence is CASSGGAGHLRGYTF. The CDR3 nucleotides are TGTGCCAGCAGCGGAGGCGCAGGACATCTCCGCGGCTACACCTTC.

V usage is TRBV4-2 and J usage is TRBJ2-7; TRBD1 might be the D (6 bases). The V end lost 1 base, the J end lost 7 bases, and 11 bases lay between the germline ends. The CDR3 covers 13 residues. Germline V lookup: CDR1 LGHNA, CDR2 YNFKEQ. CDR3 sequence reads: CASSQVMGAEQYF. The DNA of the CDR3 is TGTGCCAGCAGCCAAGTCATGGGGGCAGAGCAGTACTTC.

This chain links TRBV9 with TRBJ2-7; D is uncertain. The length of the CDR3 is 13 residues. Trimming took off 4 bases at V and 3 bases at J, with 11 bases between the two ends. Germline CDR1 reads SGDLS; CDR2 reads YYNGEE. The CDR3 DNA follows: TGTGCCAGCAGCTCCGATTGGTTCTACGAGCAGTACTTC. As protein: CASSSDWFYEQYF.

The chain employs TRBV2 and TRBJ1-2; TRBD1 might be the D (6 bases). CDR3 size: 15 residues. Trimming shortened V by 10 bases and J by 8 bases, and 26 bases separated the two germline ends. CDR1 SNHLY and CDR2 FYNNEI come from the germline V gene. The chain's CDR3 is CATPPSGTPTRGYTF. The CDR3 bases are TGTGCCACCCCCCCCTCCGGGACACCAACCAGGGGCTACACCTTC.

V and J are TRBV6-5 and TRBJ2-7; D not resolved. The germline V gene encodes CDR1 MNHEY and CDR2 SVGAGI. Trimming left V 2 bases short and J 0 bases short, with 8 bases between. The CDR3 loop spans 14 amino acids. This CDR3 reads CASSYGSGSYEQYF. CDR3 nucleotides: TGTGCCAGCAGTTACGGGTCGGGCTCCTACGAGCAGTACTTC.

This clone was seen more than once but under ten times. The genes are TRBV5-1 and TRBJ1-1; no clear D gene. CDR3 length: 13 residues. Trimming left V 0 bases short and J 6 bases short, with 9 bases between. Germline values: CDR1 SGHRS, CDR2 YFSETQ. CDR3 coding DNA: TGCGCCAGCAGCTTGGCAGTGGGCTCTGAAGCTTTCTTT. It translates to CASSLAVGSEAFF.

The count of this clone is one. V is TRBV28 and J is TRBJ1-5; D gene unclear. Trimming cost V 3 bases and J 3 bases, with 15 bases left between them. The CDR3 has 16 amino acids. CDR1 MDHEN and CDR2 SYDVKM come from the germline V gene. The CDR3 loop is CASSFPPSQFNQPQHF. As DNA, the CDR3 is TGTGCCAGCAGTTTTCCCCCCAGTCAGTTCAATCAGCCCCAGCATTTT. The full variable domain, with the rest looked up from reference TRBV28 and TRBJ1-5, is DVKVTQSSRYLVKRTGEKVFLECVQDMDHENMFWYRQDPGLGLRLIYFSYDVKMKEKGDIPEGYSVSREKKERFSLILESASTNQTSMYLCASSFPPSQFNQPQHFGDGTRLSIL.

The CDR3 DNA sequence: TGTGCCAGCAGTTACCCGACTAGCGGTTACAATGAGCAGTTCTTC. It specifies CASSYPTSGYNEQFF. V is TRBV6-5 and J is TRBJ2-1; 9 positions agree with TRBD2. The CDR3 runs to 15 residues. Germline V CDR1 and CDR2: MNHEY, SVGAGI. Trimming cost V 2 bases and J 4 bases; bases outside gene matches: 3.

The chain recombines TRBV7-9 with TRBJ1-2; 7 bases agree with TRBD1. Germline values: CDR1 SEHNR, CDR2 FQNEAQ (reference sequence). This CDR3 spans 19 amino acids. The junction had 17 bases not matched to a gene; V was cut back by 4 bases and J by 0 bases. The CDR3 loop reads CASSSTLNRGQDPNYGYTF. The CDR3 bases are TGTGCCAGCAGCTCCACACTCAACAGGGGCCAGGACCCTAACTATGGCTACACCTTC. Complete variable domain (other parts from reference TRBV7-9 and TRBJ1-2): DTGVSQNPRHKITKRGQNVTFRCDPISEHNRLYWYRQTLGQGPEFLTYFQNEAQLEKSRLLSDRFSAERPKGSFSTLEIQRTEQGDSAMYLCASSSTLNRGQDPNYGYTFGSGTRLTVV.